The clone carrying this TCR beta chain has only one observation. Measured with immunoSEQ multiplex PCR; TCRdb has only the in-frame clones, and not every one. The data show over 200,000 clones, with 75% to 90% seen just once and under 7.5% held by the top ten. This sample was taken from a study of blood T cell repertoires in COVID-19. Between the trimmed V and J ends, which lost 4 bases and 10 bases, there was a span of 21 bases. CDR3 size: 16 residues. Germline-derived CDR1 and CDR2 are SGDLS and YYNGEE. The material sequenced was peripheral blood. The chain recombines TRBV9 with TRBJ1-6, with D perhaps TRBD1 (5 bases). The sequence derives from a man in his fifties or sixties who had recovered from COVID-19. The CDR3 DNA reads TGTGCCAGCAGCCCCCGGCAGGGAGGGTCAGGATCACCCCTCCACTTT. This translates into CASSPRQGGSGSPLHF.